A selection of T cell receptor beta chains follows, all from one sample in a study of blood T cell repertoires in COVID-19. Data came from immunoSEQ multiplex PCR; TCRdb stores just in-frame clones and leaves some out. The repertoire holds roughly 100,000 clones, with over 65% as singletons. Source material: peripheral blood. Every receptor here comes from a human donor in a cohort sampled during active COVID-19. Both conserved end residues are part of each CDR3. The D gene is left open where the match is weak. Size tells how often a clone was seen (once, few, many) or the class of an expanded clone, and some rows leave it out.

D	V	length	size	J	CDR3	DNA
.	TRBV7-9	14	.	TRBJ1-2	CASSLAGRNYGYTF	TGTGCCAGCAGCTTAGCCGGCAGGAACTATGGCTACACCTTC
.	TRBV30	16	.	TRBJ1-3	CAWSVGGGLSGNTIYF	TGTGCCTGGAGTGTTGGGGGAGGGCTCTCTGGAAACACCATATATTTT
.	TRBV19	17	.	TRBJ2-7	CASSSHPADFGSYEQYF	TGTGCCAGTAGCTCTCATCCGGCGGACTTTGGCTCCTACGAGCAGTACTTC
.	TRBV5-4	14	.	TRBJ1-5	CASSLMGRNQPQHF	TGTGCCAGCAGCTTGATGGGGCGCAATCAGCCCCAGCATTTT
.	TRBV5-8	14	.	TRBJ1-1	CASSLGQKNTEAFF	TGTGCCAGCAGCCTAGGACAGAAGAACACTGAAGCTTTCTTT
.	TRBV5-1	13	.	TRBJ1-2	CASRWAGAYGYTF	TGCGCCAGCAGGTGGGCTGGGGCCTATGGCTACACCTTC
TRBD1	TRBV6-5	15	few	TRBJ1-1	CASSPPGQLYTEAFF	TGTGCCAGCAGTCCCCCGGGACAGCTCTACACTGAAGCTTTCTTT
TRBD2	TRBV5-1	17	.	TRBJ2-3	CASSAGLAGPAADTQYF	TGCGCCAGCAGCGCCGGACTAGCGGGCCCCGCAGCGGATACGCAGTATTTT
.	TRBV9	16	.	TRBJ2-2	CASSPGGGQRTGELFF	TGTGCCAGCAGTCCCGGGGGGGGACAGCGAACCGGGGAGCTGTTTTTT
.	TRBV30	17	.	TRBJ2-6	CAWRWAGIPSGANVLTF	TGTGCCTGGAGGTGGGCAGGGATACCCTCTGGGGCCAACGTCCTGACTTTC
.	TRBV4-1	15	.	TRBJ2-7	CASSQGWTAQYEQYF	TGCGCCAGCAGCCAAGGCTGGACAGCTCAATACGAGCAGTACTTC
.	TRBV11-1	13	.	TRBJ1-2	CASSQWGLGGYTF	TGTGCCAGCAGTCAATGGGGGCTTGGTGGCTACACCTTC
.	TRBV6-5	14	.	TRBJ1-1	CASEGSLMNTEAFF	TGTGCCAGCGAGGGCAGCCTCATGAACACTGAAGCTTTCTTT
.	TRBV11-2	15	.	TRBJ2-2	CASSLDPSSVRELFF	TGTGCCAGCAGCTTAGATCCTTCGTCGGTAAGAGAGCTGTTTTTT
TRBD1	TRBV10-2	17	.	TRBJ1-3	CASSDRDRGLLGNTIYF	TGCGCCAGCAGTGACAGGGACAGGGGGCTACTGGGAAACACCATATATTTT
.	TRBV5-4	12	.	TRBJ2-1	CASSHPAGEQFF	TGTGCCAGCAGCCACCCAGCGGGTGAGCAGTTCTTC